Sequencing of this T cell receptor beta chain was carried out in a study of PD-1 blockade in classical Hodgkin lymphoma. This CDR3 has 18 amino acids. After removal of 3 bases from V and 5 bases from J, the junction contained 13 bases not matched to a gene. Per germline, CDR1 SGHRS and CDR2 YFSETQ. Every patient experienced relapse after autologous stem cell transplantation, and brentuximab vedotin exposure varied. Assay used: immunoSEQ multiplex PCR; TCRdb lists only in-frame clones, some missing. The table has tens of thousands of clones, under 70% seen once. This receptor was obtained from a human donor with classical Hodgkin lymphoma. Sequenced here: peripheral blood mononuclear cells (PBMCs), sampled before the second cycle of nivolumab. The rearrangement links TRBV5-1 to TRBJ2-3; 12 bases agree with TRBD2. Here the CDR3 reads CASSSIPTSGGLVDTQYF. The CDR3 nucleotides read TGCGCCAGCAGCTCCATTCCGACTAGCGGGGGTCTGGTAGATACGCAGTATTTT.